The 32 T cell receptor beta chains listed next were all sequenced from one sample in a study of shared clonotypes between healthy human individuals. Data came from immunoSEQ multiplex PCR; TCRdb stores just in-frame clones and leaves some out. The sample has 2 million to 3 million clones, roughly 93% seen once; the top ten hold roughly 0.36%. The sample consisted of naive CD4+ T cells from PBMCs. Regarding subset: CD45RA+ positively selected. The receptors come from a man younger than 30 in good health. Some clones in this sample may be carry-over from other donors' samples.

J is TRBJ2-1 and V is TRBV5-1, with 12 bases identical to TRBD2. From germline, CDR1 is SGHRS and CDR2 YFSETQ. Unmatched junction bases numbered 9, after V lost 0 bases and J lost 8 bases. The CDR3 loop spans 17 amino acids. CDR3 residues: CASSLGTSGKNDDEQFF. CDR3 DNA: TGCGCCAGCAGCTTGGGGACTAGCGGGAAAAATGACGATGAGCAGTTCTTC.

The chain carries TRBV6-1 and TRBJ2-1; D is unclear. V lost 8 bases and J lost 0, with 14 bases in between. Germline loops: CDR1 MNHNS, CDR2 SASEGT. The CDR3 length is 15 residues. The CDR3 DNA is TGTGCCAGCCTTTTCCAGGTACTCTCCTACAATGAGCAGTTCTTC. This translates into CASLFQVLSYNEQFF.

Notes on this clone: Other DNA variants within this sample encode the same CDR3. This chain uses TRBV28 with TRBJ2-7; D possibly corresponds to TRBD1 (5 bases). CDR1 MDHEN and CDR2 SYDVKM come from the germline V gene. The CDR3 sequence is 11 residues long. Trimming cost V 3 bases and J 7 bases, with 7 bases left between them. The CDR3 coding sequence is TGTGCCAGCAGTTTGGGGCGGGAGCAGTACTTC. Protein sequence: CASSLGREQYF.

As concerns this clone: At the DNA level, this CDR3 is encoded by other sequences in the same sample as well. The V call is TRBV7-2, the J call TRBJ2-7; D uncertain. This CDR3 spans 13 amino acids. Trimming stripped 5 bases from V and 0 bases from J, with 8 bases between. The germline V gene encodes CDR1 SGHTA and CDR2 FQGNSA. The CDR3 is CASSLQSSYEQYF. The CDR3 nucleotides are TGTGCCAGCAGCCTTCAGAGCTCCTACGAGCAGTACTTC.

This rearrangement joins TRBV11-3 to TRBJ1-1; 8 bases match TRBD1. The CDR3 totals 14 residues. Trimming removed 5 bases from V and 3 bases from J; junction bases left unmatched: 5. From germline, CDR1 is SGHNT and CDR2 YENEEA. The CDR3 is CASSRTGRDTEAFF. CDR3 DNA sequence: TGTGCCAGCAGCCGGACAGGGAGGGACACTGAAGCTTTCTTT.

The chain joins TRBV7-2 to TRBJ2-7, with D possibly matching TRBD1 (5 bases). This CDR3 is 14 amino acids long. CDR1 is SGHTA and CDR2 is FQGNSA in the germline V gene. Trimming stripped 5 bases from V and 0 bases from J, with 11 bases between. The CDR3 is CASSQGHSSYEQYF. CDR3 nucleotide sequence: TGTGCCAGCAGCCAGGGCCACAGCTCCTACGAGCAGTACTTC.

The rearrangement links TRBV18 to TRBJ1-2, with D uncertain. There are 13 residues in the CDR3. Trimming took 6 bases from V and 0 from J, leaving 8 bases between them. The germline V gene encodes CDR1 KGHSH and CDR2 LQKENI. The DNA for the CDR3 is TGTGCCAGCTCGGCGACACCTAACTATGGCTACACCTTC. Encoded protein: CASSATPNYGYTF.

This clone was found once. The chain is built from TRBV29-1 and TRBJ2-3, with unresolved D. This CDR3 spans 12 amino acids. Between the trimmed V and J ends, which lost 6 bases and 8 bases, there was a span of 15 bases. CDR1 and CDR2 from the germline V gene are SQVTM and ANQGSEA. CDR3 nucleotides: TGCAGCGTGGGCCTCTGGGATGGTACGCAGTATTTT. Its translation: CSVGLWDGTQYF.

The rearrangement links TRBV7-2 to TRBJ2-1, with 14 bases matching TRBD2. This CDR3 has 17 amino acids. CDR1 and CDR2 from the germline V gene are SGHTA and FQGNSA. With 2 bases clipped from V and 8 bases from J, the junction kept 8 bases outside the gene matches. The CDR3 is CASSLYGTSGSIDEQFF. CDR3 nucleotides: TGTGCCAGCAGCTTATACGGGACTAGCGGGAGTATAGATGAGCAGTTCTTC.

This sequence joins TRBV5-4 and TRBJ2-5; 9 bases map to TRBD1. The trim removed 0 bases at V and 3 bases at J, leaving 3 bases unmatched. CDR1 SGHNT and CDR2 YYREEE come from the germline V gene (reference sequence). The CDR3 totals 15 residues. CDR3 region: CASSLAGTGKETQYF. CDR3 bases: TGTGCCAGCAGCTTGGCGGGGACAGGGAAAGAGACCCAGTACTTC.

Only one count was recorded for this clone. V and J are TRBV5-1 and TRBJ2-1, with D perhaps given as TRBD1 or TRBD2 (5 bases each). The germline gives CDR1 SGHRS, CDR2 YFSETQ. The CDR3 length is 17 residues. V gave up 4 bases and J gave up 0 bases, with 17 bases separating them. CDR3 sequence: CASSPGTAGGSYNEQFF. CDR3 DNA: TGCGCCAGCAGCCCAGGGACGGCTGGGGGCTCCTACAATGAGCAGTTCTTC.

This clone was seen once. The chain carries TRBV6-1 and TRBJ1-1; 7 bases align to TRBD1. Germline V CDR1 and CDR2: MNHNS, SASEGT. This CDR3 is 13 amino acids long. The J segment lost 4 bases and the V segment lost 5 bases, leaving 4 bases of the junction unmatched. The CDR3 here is CASSSAGGTEAFF. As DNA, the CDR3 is TGTGCCAGCAGTAGTGCAGGGGGCACTGAAGCTTTCTTT.

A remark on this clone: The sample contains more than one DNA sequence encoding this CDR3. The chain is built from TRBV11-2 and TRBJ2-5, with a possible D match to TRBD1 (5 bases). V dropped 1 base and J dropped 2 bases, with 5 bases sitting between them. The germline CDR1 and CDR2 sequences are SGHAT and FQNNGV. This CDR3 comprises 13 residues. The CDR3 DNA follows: TGTGCCAGCAGCTTAGGACAGCAAGAGACCCAGTACTTC. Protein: CASSLGQQETQYF.

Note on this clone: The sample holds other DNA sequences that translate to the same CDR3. CDR3 protein: CASSSTGANVLTF. The DNA for the CDR3 is TGTGCCAGCAGTTCCACTGGGGCCAACGTCCTGACTTTC. The chain couples TRBV28 to TRBJ2-6; D gene unclear. Germline V gene sequence: CDR1 MDHEN, CDR2 SYDVKM. This CDR3 has 13 residues. Trimming removed 4 bases from V and 2 bases from J, with 3 bases in between.

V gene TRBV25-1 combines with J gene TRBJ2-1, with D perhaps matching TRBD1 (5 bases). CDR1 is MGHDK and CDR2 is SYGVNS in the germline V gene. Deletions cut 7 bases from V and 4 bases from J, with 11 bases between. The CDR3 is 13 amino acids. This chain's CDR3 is CASTLNRYNEQFF. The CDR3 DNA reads TGTGCCAGCACCCTGAACAGGTACAATGAGCAGTTCTTC. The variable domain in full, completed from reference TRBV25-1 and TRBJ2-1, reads EADIYQTPRYLVIGTGKKITLECSQTMGHDKMYWYQQDPGMELHLIHYSYGVNSTEKGDLSSESTVSRIRTEHFPLTLESARPSHTSQYLCASTLNRYNEQFFGPGTRLTVL.

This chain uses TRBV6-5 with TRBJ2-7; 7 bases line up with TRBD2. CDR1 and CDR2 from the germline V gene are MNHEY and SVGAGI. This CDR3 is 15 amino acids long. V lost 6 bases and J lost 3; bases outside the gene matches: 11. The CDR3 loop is CASSPVGREFYEQYF. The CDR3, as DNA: TGTGCCAGCAGCCCCGTCGGGCGGGAGTTCTACGAGCAGTACTTC.

CDR3 protein: CASSGQELETQYF. CDR3 nucleotides: TGTGCCAGCAGTGGCCAAGAGTTGGAGACCCAGTACTTC. V usage is TRBV9 and J usage is TRBJ2-5; D ambiguous. The germline V and J ends were trimmed by 5 bases and 5 bases, with 13 bases remaining between them. CDR1 and CDR2 from the germline V gene are SGDLS and YYNGEE. CDR3 size: 13 residues.

The chain's CDR3 is CASAVSGTGELFF. CDR3 DNA sequence: TGTGCCAGCGCGGTTAGCGGGACAGGGGAGCTGTTTTTT. The chain has TRBV6-5 and TRBJ2-2; 8 bases match TRBD2. Germline CDR1 is MNHEY and CDR2 is SVGAGI. V gave up 8 bases and J gave up 8 bases; unmatched junction bases: 7. The CDR3 contains 13 residues.

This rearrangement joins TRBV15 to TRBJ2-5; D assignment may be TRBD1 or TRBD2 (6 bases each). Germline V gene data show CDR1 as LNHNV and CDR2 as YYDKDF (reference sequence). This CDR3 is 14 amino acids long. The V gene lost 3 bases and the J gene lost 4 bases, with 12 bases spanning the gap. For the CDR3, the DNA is TGTGCCACCAGCAGGTCACGGGGGCGAGAGACCCAGTACTTC. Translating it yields CATSRSRGRETQYF.

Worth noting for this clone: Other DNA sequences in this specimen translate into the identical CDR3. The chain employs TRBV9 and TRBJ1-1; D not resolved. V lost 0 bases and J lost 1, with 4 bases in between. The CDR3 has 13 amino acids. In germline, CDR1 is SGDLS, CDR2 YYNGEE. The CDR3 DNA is TGTGCCAGCAGCGTAGGACCGAACACTGAAGCTTTCTTT. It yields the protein CASSVGPNTEAFF. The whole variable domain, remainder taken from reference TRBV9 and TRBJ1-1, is DSGVTQTPKHLITATGQRVTLRCSPRSGDLSVYWYQQSLDQGLQFLIQYYNGEERAKGNILERFSAQQFPDLHSELNLSSLELGDSALYFCASSVGPNTEAFFGQGTRLTVV.

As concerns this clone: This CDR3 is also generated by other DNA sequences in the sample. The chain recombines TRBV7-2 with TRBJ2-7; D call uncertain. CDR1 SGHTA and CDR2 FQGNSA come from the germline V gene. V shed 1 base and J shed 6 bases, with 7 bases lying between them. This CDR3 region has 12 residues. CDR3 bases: TGTGCCAGCAGCTTAGTCGGGCTCGAGCAGTACTTC. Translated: CASSLVGLEQYF.

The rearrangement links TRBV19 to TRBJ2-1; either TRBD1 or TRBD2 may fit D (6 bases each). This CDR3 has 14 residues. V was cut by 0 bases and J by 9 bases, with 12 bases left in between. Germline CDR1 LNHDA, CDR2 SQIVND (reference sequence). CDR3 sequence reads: CASSIDRGRLEQFF. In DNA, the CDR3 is TGTGCCAGTAGTATAGACCGGGGGCGACTTGAGCAGTTCTTC.

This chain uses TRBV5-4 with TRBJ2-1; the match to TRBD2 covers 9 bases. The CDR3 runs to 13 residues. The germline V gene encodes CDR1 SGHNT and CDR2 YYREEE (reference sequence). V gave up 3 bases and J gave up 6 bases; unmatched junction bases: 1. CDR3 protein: CASSSGLANEQFF. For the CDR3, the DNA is TGTGCCAGCAGCTCGGGACTAGCCAATGAGCAGTTCTTC.

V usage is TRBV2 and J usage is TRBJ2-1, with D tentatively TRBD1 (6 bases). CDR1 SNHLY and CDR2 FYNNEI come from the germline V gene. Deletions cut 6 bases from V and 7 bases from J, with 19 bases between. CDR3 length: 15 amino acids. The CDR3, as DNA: TGTGCCAGCAGCCGTGAAGGAACAGGGACGAATGAGCAGTTCTTC. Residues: CASSREGTGTNEQFF.

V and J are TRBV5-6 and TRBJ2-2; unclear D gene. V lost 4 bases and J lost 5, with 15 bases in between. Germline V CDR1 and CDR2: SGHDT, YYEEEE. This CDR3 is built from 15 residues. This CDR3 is CASSPLPQTTGELFF. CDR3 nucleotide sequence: TGTGCCAGCAGCCCCCTCCCGCAGACTACCGGGGAGCTGTTTTTT.

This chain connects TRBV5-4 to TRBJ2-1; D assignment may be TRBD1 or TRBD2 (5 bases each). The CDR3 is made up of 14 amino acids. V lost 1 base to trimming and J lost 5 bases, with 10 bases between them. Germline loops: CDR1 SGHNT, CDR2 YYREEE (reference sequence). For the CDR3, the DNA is TGTGCCAGCAGCTTGTATCAGGGAGACAATGAGCAGTTCTTC. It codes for CASSLYQGDNEQFF. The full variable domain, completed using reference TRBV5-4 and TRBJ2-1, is ETGVTQSPTHLIKTRGQQVTLRCSSQSGHNTVSWYQQALGQGPQFIFQYYREEENGRGNFPPRFSGLQFPNYSSELNVNALELDDSALYLCASSLYQGDNEQFFGPGTRLTVL.

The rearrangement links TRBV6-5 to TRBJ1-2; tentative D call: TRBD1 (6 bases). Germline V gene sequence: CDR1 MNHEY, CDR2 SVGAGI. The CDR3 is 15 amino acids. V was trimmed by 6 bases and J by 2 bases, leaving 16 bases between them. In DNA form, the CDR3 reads TGTGCCAGCAGCCGAACCGGACAGCTCAACTATGGCTACACCTTC. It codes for CASSRTGQLNYGYTF.

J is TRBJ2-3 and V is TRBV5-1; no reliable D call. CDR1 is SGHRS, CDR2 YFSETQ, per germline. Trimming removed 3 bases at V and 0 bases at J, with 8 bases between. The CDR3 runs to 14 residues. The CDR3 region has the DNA TGCGCCAGCAGCTCGATACTGAGCACAGATACGCAGTATTTT. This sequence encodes CASSSILSTDTQYF.

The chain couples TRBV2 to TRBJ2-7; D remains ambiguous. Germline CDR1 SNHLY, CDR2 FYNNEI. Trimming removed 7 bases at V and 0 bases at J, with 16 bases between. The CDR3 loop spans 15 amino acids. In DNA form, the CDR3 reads TGTGCCAGCAATGGGGTTGGCGGTTCCTCCTACGAGCAGTACTTC. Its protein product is CASNGVGGSSYEQYF. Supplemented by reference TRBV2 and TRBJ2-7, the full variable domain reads EPEVTQTPSHQVTQMGQEVILRCVPISNHLYFYWYRQILGQKVEFLVSFYNNEISEKSEIFDDQFSVERPDGSNFTLKIRSTKLEDSAMYFCASNGVGGSSYEQYFGPGTRLTVT.

The CDR3 protein is CASSEGSGGTQYF. CDR3 nucleotides: TGCGCCAGCAGTGAGGGTTCTGGGGGGACGCAGTACTTC. The chain employs TRBV10-1 and TRBJ2-7; weak D call: TRBD2 (6 bases). Germline lookup yields CDR1 WNHNN and CDR2 SYGVQD (reference sequence). Trimming stripped 2 bases from V and 9 bases from J, with 14 bases between. The CDR3 has 13 amino acids.

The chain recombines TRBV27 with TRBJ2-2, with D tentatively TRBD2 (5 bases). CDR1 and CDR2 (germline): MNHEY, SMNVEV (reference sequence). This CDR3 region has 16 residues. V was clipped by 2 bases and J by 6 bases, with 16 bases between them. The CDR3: CASSLVGTAEAGELFF. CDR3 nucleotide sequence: TGTGCCAGCAGTTTAGTGGGTACGGCGGAGGCCGGGGAGCTGTTTTTT.

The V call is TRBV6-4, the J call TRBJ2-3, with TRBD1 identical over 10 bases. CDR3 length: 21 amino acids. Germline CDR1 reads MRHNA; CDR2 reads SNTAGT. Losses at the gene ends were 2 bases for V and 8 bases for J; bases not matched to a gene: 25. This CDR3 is CASSDSISDQLLWGQGRTQYF. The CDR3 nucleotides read TGTGCCAGCAGTGACAGTATCTCGGATCAGTTACTGTGGGGACAGGGGCGTACGCAGTATTTT.